The count of the clone carrying this T cell receptor (beta chain) is one. What it recognizes is unknown. The CDR3 sequence is 15 residues long. The trim removed 0 bases at V and 1 base at J, leaving 0 bases unmatched. Germline CDR1 MRHNA, CDR2 SNTAGT. The assay was immunoSEQ multiplex PCR, and TCRdb's table has in-frame clones only and misses some. This table holds 85,000 to 90,000 clones, 90% to 95% found once. This sample stems from a study of T cell responses to AZD1222 COVID-19 vaccine. General study results and limits: Nearly half of the spike-specific TCRs reportedly recognize variant regions that carry no mutations. CD4 TCRs associated with vaccination spanned spike, dominating at 160-218 and 743-854.

The TCR originated in an adult in good health. Sample: peripheral blood, taken on day 0 of MenACWY control vaccination. This chain joins TRBV6-4 and TRBJ2-3; 8 nucleotides agree with TRBD2. CDR3 sequence: CASSDSSGGTDTQYF. The CDR3 nucleotides are TGTGCCAGCAGTGACTCTAGCGGGGGCACAGATACGCAGTATTTT.